The subject of this entry is one T cell receptor beta chain. Its antigen is undetermined. V was trimmed by 7 bases and J by 2 bases, leaving 11 bases between them. In germline, CDR1 is SNHLY, CDR2 FYNNEI. This CDR3 has 14 residues. This record comes from a study of cytomegalovirus exposure and HLA in healthy donors. Whole-study findings and limits: Indistinguishable V segments such as TRBV6-2 and TRBV6-3 were excluded. When analyzed later, a missense DCLRE1C variant was found to be linked to TCR beta V- and J-gene trimming.

This PCR relied on a set of 60 Vbeta primers and 13 Jbeta primers. Profiling relied on immunoSEQ multiplex PCR, and the TCRdb table lists in-frame clones only, not all of them. The sample yields under 200,000 clones, 68% seen once. The sample was PBMCs. The clonotype was recovered from a man aged 45-60 years in good health and CMV-seronegative. The chain couples TRBV2 to TRBJ2-2, with D maybe TRBD2 (6 bases). CDR3 protein: CASIWTTNTGELFF. In nucleotides, the CDR3 is TGTGCCAGCATATGGACTACAAACACCGGGGAGCTGTTTTTT.